These 29 T cell receptor beta chains originate from one sample sequenced in a study of control samples from healthy donors and cancer patients. TCRdb's copy holds only in-frame clones and misses some; the assay was immunoSEQ multiplex PCR. The table includes some 150,000 clones, 94% detected once. Sequenced input: blood. These receptors were obtained from a man aged 40-49 years in good health.

V is TRBV11-2 and J is TRBJ2-7; D is perhaps TRBD1 (6 bases). The CDR3 extends over 15 amino acids. The V end was cut by 2 bases, the J end by 4 bases, with 15 bases between. The germline V gene encodes CDR1 SGHAT and CDR2 FQNNGV. The CDR3 coding sequence is TGTGCCAGCAGCTTACTGACAGGAGACGTTTACGAGCAGTACTTC. Its translation: CASSLLTGDVYEQYF. Looking up the rest from reference TRBV11-2 and TRBJ2-7 gives the full variable domain: EAGVAQSPRYKIIEKRQSVAFWCNPISGHATLYWYQQILGQGPKLLIQFQNNGVVDDSQLPKDRFSAERLKGVDSTLKIQPAKLEDSAVYLCASSLLTGDVYEQYFGPGTRLTVT.

The chain has TRBV3-1 (or the pseudogene TRBV3-2) and TRBJ2-1, with a possible D match to TRBD2 (6 bases). Germline CDR1 and CDR2: LGHDT and YNNKEL (reference sequence). CDR3 length equals 16 residues. V shed 4 bases and J shed 4 bases, with 17 bases lying between them. The CDR3 sequence is CASSPWGGVDYNEQFF. The DNA of the CDR3 is TGTGCCAGCAGCCCCTGGGGAGGCGTTGATTACAATGAGCAGTTCTTC.

This clone has a handful of counts. DNA of the CDR3: TGTGCCACCAGCAGTGACCCGACACCAGTCCGAAACACCATATATTTT. It encodes CATSSDPTPVRNTIYF. The V call is TRBV15, the J call TRBJ1-3; D is uncertain. Germline V gene lookup returns CDR1 LNHNV and CDR2 YYDKDF (reference sequence). The ends were cut back, 3 bases at V and 5 bases at J, with 17 bases in the middle. This CDR3 has 16 residues.

The chain recombines TRBV6-5 with TRBJ2-5; D not resolved. Germline-derived CDR1 and CDR2 are MNHEY and SVGAGI. This CDR3 is 13 amino acids long. The germline V and J ends were trimmed by 6 bases and 3 bases, with 11 bases remaining between them. The CDR3 protein is CASSLDRKETQYF. The CDR3 DNA reads as TGTGCCAGCAGCTTGGACCGGAAAGAGACCCAGTACTTC.

This CDR3 reads CASTREYRQGGEQFF. The CDR3 DNA reads TGTGCCAGCACCCGAGAATACAGACAGGGTGGTGAGCAGTTCTTC. This chain joins TRBV5-5 and TRBJ2-1; 7 bases fit TRBD1. Germline V gene lookup returns CDR1 SGHKS and CDR2 YYEKEE (reference sequence). V was pared by 6 bases and J by 9 bases, with 15 bases of the junction left unmatched. This CDR3 spans 15 amino acids.

J is TRBJ1-3 and V is TRBV28; D unresolved. V lost 8 bases and J 4 bases, leaving 15 bases between the germline ends. Germline CDR1 and CDR2: MDHEN and SYDVKM. The CDR3 consists of 14 residues. The CDR3 here is CASGGVRSGNTIYF. The CDR3 DNA reads TGTGCCAGCGGCGGAGTTCGCTCCGGAAACACCATATATTTT.

The gene calls are TRBV3-1 (or the pseudogene TRBV3-2) and TRBJ2-1; D not resolved. Germline V gives CDR1 LGHDT, CDR2 YNNKEL (reference sequence). V gave up 0 bases and J gave up 4 bases, with 10 bases separating them. The CDR3 length is 15 residues. The CDR3 here is CASSQDRVPYNEQFF. The CDR3 nucleotides are TGTGCCAGCAGCCAAGATAGAGTCCCGTACAATGAGCAGTTCTTC.

The rearrangement joins TRBV9 to TRBJ1-1; D remains unclear. V shed 0 bases and J shed 0 bases, with 9 bases lying between them. The CDR3 covers 15 residues. Germline V gives CDR1 SGDLS, CDR2 YYNGEE. The CDR3 region has the DNA TGTGCCAGCAGCGTAGTGGGAGGTTTGAACACTGAAGCTTTCTTT. Translated, it gives CASSVVGGLNTEAFF.

The J gene is TRBJ2-5, the V gene TRBV7-3; TRBD2 matches at 11 bases. The CDR3 has 15 amino acids. Germline CDR1 reads SGHTA; CDR2 reads FQGTGA. V trimming: 5 bases; J trimming: 5 bases; junction bases outside the gene matches: 7. CDR3 protein: CASSRSGGALETQYF. The CDR3 DNA sequence: TGTGCCAGCAGCCGTAGCGGGGGGGCTCTTGAGACCCAGTACTTC.

The rearrangement joins TRBV27 to TRBJ2-1; 8 bases map to TRBD1. Germline V CDR1 and CDR2: MNHEY, SMNVEV (reference sequence). The CDR3 loop spans 13 amino acids. V was pared by 10 bases and J by 7 bases, with 9 bases of the junction left unmatched. CDR3 sequence reads: CATETGVTNEQFF. The CDR3 DNA reads TGTGCCACGGAGACAGGGGTAACGAATGAGCAGTTCTTC.

In its sample, this clone was seen once. The rearrangement uses TRBV6-1 and TRBJ2-1; TRBD2 matches 13 bases. Germline CDR1 and CDR2: MNHNS and SASEGT. CDR3 length: 18 residues. Trimming cost V 1 base and J 3 bases; bases outside gene matches: 6. The CDR3 sequence: CASSEGTSGSWIYNEQFF. The DNA of the CDR3 is TGTGCCAGCAGTGAAGGGACTAGCGGGAGTTGGATCTACAATGAGCAGTTCTTC.

In its sample, this clone was seen once. The V gene is TRBV4-2, the J gene TRBJ2-6, with D hard to call. The V gene's germline CDR1 is LGHNA and CDR2 YNFKEQ. This CDR3 has 18 residues. Deletions cut 0 bases from V and 0 bases from J, with 12 bases between. The CDR3 reads CASSQDRVEGSGANVLTF. In DNA form, the CDR3 reads TGTGCCAGCAGCCAAGATCGAGTGGAAGGCTCTGGGGCCAACGTCCTGACTTTC.

The chain couples TRBV5-1 to TRBJ1-2, with TRBD1 identical over 7 bases. The V and J ends lost 5 bases and 2 bases, in that order; junction bases with no gene match: 9. This CDR3 is built from 15 residues. Germline V gene sequence: CDR1 SGHRS, CDR2 YFSETQ. In DNA form, the CDR3 reads TGCGCCAGCAGGTATAGCACAGGGGAGAACTATGGCTACACCTTC. Amino acids: CASRYSTGENYGYTF. The entire variable domain, with the rest obtained from reference TRBV5-1 and TRBJ1-2, is as follows: KAGVTQTPRYLIKTRGQQVTLSCSPISGHRSVSWYQQTPGQGLQFLFEYFSETQRNKGNFPGRFSGRQFSNSRSEMNVSTLELGDSALYLCASRYSTGENYGYTFGSGTRLTVV.

This sequence joins TRBV9 and TRBJ1-2; 9 positions match TRBD1. Germline loops: CDR1 SGDLS, CDR2 YYNGEE. The V and J ends lost 3 bases and 4 bases, in that order; junction bases with no gene match: 13. The CDR3 covers 17 residues. CDR3 loop: CASSAGTGTGTVYGYTF. The CDR3 DNA reads as TGTGCCAGCAGCGCTGGGACCGGGACAGGGACCGTCTATGGCTACACCTTC. The complete variable domain, with remaining parts taken from reference TRBV9 and TRBJ1-2, reads DSGVTQTPKHLITATGQRVTLRCSPRSGDLSVYWYQQSLDQGLQFLIQYYNGEERAKGNILERFSAQQFPDLHSELNLSSLELGDSALYFCASSAGTGTGTVYGYTFGSGTRLTVV.

The chain couples TRBV4-1 to TRBJ2-7; a possible D gene is TRBD2 (5 bases). Per germline, CDR1 MGHRA and CDR2 YSYEKL. The CDR3 covers 13 residues. Trimming shortened V by 0 bases and J by 2 bases, and 5 bases separated the two germline ends. CDR3 loop: CASSQDSAYEQYF. The CDR3 nucleotides are TGCGCCAGCAGCCAAGATAGCGCCTACGAGCAGTACTTC.

J is TRBJ2-3 and V is TRBV9, with D unresolved. The V gene's germline CDR1 is SGDLS and CDR2 YYNGEE. This CDR3 region has 14 residues. The V gene lost 0 bases and the J gene lost 3 bases, with 8 bases spanning the gap. CDR3 protein: CASSVDGWTDTQYF. CDR3 nucleotides: TGTGCCAGCAGCGTAGATGGTTGGACAGATACGCAGTATTTT.

CDR3 DNA: TGCGCCAGCAGCTTGGATGCACCGCCTGAAGCTTTCTTT. Protein: CASSLDAPPEAFF. The chain carries TRBV5-1 and TRBJ1-1; D not resolved. In germline, CDR1 is SGHRS, CDR2 YFSETQ. The CDR3 covers 13 residues. Trimming removed 0 bases from V and 6 bases from J, with 9 bases in between.

The rearrangement links TRBV6-1 to TRBJ1-4; maybe TRBD1 (6 bases). Germline V lookup: CDR1 MNHNS, CDR2 SASEGT. Trimming pared 2 bases from V and 2 bases from J, leaving 15 bases between. The CDR3 consists of 17 residues. The CDR3 coding sequence is TGTGCCAGCAGTGAATTTTTTATGAGGGGGACTAATGAAAAACTGTTTTTT. Translated, it gives CASSEFFMRGTNEKLFF.

The gene calls are TRBV11-1 and TRBJ1-1, with D possibly matching TRBD1 (6 bases). The CDR3 consists of 14 residues. With 3 bases removed from V and 5 bases from J, the gap between germline ends came to 13 bases. CDR1 is SGHAT, CDR2 FQDESV, per germline (reference sequence). The CDR3 reads CASSFRGGETEAFF. The CDR3 DNA reads as TGTGCCAGCAGCTTCAGGGGAGGTGAGACTGAAGCTTTCTTT. The whole variable domain, remainder taken from reference TRBV11-1 and TRBJ1-1, is EAEVAQSPRYKITEKSQAVAFWCDPISGHATLYWYRQILGQGPELLVQFQDESVVDDSQLPKDRFSAERLKGVDSTLKIQPAELGDSAMYLCASSFRGGETEAFFGQGTRLTVV.

This chain links TRBV6-5 with TRBJ1-5, with TRBD1 matching over 10 bases. The CDR3 sequence is 14 residues long. The germline V gene has CDR1 MNHEY and CDR2 SVGAGI. V gave up 7 bases and J gave up 5 bases; unmatched junction bases: 5. CDR3 loop: CASTPGQGYQPQHF. In nucleotides, the CDR3 is TGTGCCAGCACCCCGGGACAGGGGTATCAGCCCCAGCATTTT.

V gene TRBV12-5 combines with J gene TRBJ1-1, with unresolved D. The CDR3 has 13 amino acids. V was pared by 8 bases and J by 3 bases, with 13 bases between. Germline values: CDR1 LGHNT, CDR2 FRNRAP. The CDR3 DNA sequence: TGTGCTAGTCGACGTGGGCCCTACACTGAAGCTTTCTTT. Its protein is CASRRGPYTEAFF.

The V gene is TRBV28, the J gene TRBJ2-7, with 8 bases fitting TRBD2. Germline assignment: CDR1 MDHEN and CDR2 SYDVKM. CDR3 length equals 14 residues. V shed 10 bases, J shed 0 bases, and the junction held 8 bases outside the gene matches. CDR3 residues: CATLNSGNSYEQYF. CDR3 DNA: TGTGCCACCCTAAATAGCGGGAACTCCTACGAGCAGTACTTC.

The chain employs TRBV2 and TRBJ2-5; TRBD1 or TRBD2 may be the D gene (5 bases each). Germline V lookup: CDR1 SNHLY, CDR2 FYNNEI. The CDR3 length is 13 residues. V lost 7 bases and J lost 3, with 12 bases in between. The CDR3 DNA reads TGTGCCAGCAAAGCCGTGGGGGAAGAGACCCAGTACTTC. This translates into CASKAVGEETQYF.

This clone was seen just once. The chain uses TRBV9 and TRBJ2-1; 10 bases map to TRBD2. V lost 0 bases to trimming and J lost 5 bases; unmatched junction nucleotides: 5. The CDR3 consists of 16 residues. Germline CDR1 SGDLS, CDR2 YYNGEE. CDR3 residues: CASSVGLAGADNEQFF. CDR3 bases: TGTGCCAGCAGCGTAGGCCTAGCGGGGGCCGACAATGAGCAGTTCTTC. The full variable domain, in which reference TRBV9 and TRBJ2-1 provide the parts outside the CDR3, is DSGVTQTPKHLITATGQRVTLRCSPRSGDLSVYWYQQSLDQGLQFLIQYYNGEERAKGNILERFSAQQFPDLHSELNLSSLELGDSALYFCASSVGLAGADNEQFFGPGTRLTVL.

The chain links TRBV5-1 to TRBJ1-1, with TRBD1 identical over 9 bases. The ends lost 0 bases at V and 7 bases at J; junction bases unmatched: 1. Germline V gene lookup returns CDR1 SGHRS and CDR2 YFSETQ. The CDR3 is 13 residues long. CDR3 DNA: TGCGCCAGCAGCTTGGCGGACAGGGGTGAAGCTTTCTTT. Its protein is CASSLADRGEAFF. Together with reference TRBV5-1 and TRBJ1-1, the CDR3 gives the full variable domain: KAGVTQTPRYLIKTRGQQVTLSCSPISGHRSVSWYQQTPGQGLQFLFEYFSETQRNKGNFPGRFSGRQFSNSRSEMNVSTLELGDSALYLCASSLADRGEAFFGQGTRLTVV.

The chain links TRBV18 to TRBJ1-4; TRBD1 is a possible D gene (6 bases). With 7 bases removed from V and 6 bases from J, the gap between germline ends came to 12 bases. Germline loops: CDR1 KGHSH, CDR2 LQKENI. CDR3 size: 13 residues. CDR3: CASFRGQDEKLFF. The DNA of the CDR3 is TGTGCCAGCTTCAGGGGCCAGGATGAAAAACTGTTTTTT.

This sequence joins TRBV27 and TRBJ1-6, with D possibly matching TRBD1 (6 bases). V was trimmed by 6 bases and J by 10 bases, leaving 10 bases between them. The length of the CDR3 is 12 residues. The germline gives CDR1 MNHEY, CDR2 SMNVEV (reference sequence). CDR3 sequence: CASRGGDSPLHF. DNA for the CDR3: TGTGCCAGCAGAGGGGGAGACTCACCCCTCCACTTT.

The chain joins TRBV10-3 to TRBJ2-5, with TRBD1 matching 7 bases. Germline CDR1 reads ENHRY; CDR2 reads SYGVKD. J lost 5 bases, V lost 5 bases, and 11 bases had no gene match. This CDR3 has 15 amino acids. In nucleotides, the CDR3 is TGTGCCATCAGTAAAGAGAGGGGGCGAGTGGAGACCCAGTACTTC. Its translation: CAISKERGRVETQYF.

In its sample, this clone was seen once. The chain couples TRBV27 to TRBJ2-7, with 14 bases aligning to TRBD2. The J segment lost 4 bases and the V segment lost 6 bases, leaving 5 bases of the junction unmatched. Germline V gene lookup returns CDR1 MNHEY and CDR2 SMNVEV (reference sequence). The CDR3 length is 15 residues. The CDR3 spells CASSPGTSGSYEQYF. The CDR3 region has the DNA TGTGCCAGCAGCCCTGGGACTAGCGGGAGTTACGAGCAGTACTTC.